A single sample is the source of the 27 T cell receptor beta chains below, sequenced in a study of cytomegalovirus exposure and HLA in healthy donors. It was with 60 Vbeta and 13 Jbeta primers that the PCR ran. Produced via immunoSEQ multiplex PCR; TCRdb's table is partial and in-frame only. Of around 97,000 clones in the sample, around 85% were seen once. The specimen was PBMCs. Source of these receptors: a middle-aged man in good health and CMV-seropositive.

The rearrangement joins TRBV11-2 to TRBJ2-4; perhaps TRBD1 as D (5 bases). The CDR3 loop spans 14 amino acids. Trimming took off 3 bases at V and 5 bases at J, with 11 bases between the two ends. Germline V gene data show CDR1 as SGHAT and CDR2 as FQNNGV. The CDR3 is CASSFATAENIQYF. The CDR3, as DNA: TGTGCCAGCAGCTTCGCGACAGCAGAAAACATTCAGTACTTC. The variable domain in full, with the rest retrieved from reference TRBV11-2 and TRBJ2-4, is EAGVAQSPRYKIIEKRQSVAFWCNPISGHATLYWYQQILGQGPKLLIQFQNNGVVDDSQLPKDRFSAERLKGVDSTLKIQPAKLEDSAVYLCASSFATAENIQYFGAGTRLSVL.

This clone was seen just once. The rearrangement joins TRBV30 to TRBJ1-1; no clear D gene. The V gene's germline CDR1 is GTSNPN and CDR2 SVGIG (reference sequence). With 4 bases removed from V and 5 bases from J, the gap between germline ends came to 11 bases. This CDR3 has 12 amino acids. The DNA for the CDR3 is TGTGCCTGGACTGGCGGGAGAACTGAAGCTTTCTTT. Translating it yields CAWTGGRTEAFF.

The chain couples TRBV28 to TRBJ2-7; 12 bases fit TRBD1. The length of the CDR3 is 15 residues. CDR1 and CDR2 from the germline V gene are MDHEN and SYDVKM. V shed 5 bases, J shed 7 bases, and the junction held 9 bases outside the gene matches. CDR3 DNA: TGTGCCAGCAGTCCCCAGGGACAGGGGGCGCGGGAGCAGTACTTC. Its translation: CASSPQGQGAREQYF.

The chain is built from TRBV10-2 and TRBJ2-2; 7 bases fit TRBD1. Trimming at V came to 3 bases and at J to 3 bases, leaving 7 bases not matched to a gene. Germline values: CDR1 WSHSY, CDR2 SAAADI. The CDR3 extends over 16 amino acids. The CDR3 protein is CASSDPGGSDTGELFF. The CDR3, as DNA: TGCGCCAGCAGTGACCCAGGGGGTTCCGACACCGGGGAGCTGTTTTTT.

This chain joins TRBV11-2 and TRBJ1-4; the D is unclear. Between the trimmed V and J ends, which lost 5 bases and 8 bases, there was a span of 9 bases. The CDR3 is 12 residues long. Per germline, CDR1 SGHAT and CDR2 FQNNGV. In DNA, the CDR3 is TGTGCCAGCAGCGCCTACGGGGAAAAACTGTTTTTT. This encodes CASSAYGEKLFF.

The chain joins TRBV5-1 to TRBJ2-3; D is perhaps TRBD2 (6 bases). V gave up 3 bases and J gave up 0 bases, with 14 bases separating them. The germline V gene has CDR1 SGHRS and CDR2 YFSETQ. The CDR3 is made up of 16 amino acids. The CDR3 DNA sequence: TGCGCCAGCAGCTCGCAGCGGGTTTCTAGCACAGATACGCAGTATTTT. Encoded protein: CASSSQRVSSTDTQYF.

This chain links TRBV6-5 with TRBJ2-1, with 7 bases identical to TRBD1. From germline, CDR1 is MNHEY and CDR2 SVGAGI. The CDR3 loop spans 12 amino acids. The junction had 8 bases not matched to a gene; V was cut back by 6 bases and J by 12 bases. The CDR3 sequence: CASRATGARQFF. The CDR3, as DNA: TGTGCCAGCAGAGCTACAGGGGCTAGGCAGTTCTTC.

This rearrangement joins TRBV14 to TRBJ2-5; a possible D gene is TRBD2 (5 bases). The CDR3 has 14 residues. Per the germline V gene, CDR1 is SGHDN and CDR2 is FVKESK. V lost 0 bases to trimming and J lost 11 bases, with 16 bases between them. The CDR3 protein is CASSQESALWEQYF. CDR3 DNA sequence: TGTGCCAGCAGCCAAGAAAGCGCCCTGTGGGAGCAGTACTTC.

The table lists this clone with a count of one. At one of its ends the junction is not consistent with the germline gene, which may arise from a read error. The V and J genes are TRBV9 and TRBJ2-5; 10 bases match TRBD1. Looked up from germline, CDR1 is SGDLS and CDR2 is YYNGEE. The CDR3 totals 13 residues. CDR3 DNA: TGTACCAGCAGCGCTCGGACAGGGGGGACCCAGTACTTC. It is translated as CTSSARTGGTQYF.

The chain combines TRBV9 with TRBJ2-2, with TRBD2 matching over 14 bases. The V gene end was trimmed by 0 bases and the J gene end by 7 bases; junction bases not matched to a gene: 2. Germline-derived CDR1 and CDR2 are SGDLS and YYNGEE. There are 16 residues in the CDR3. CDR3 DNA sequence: TGTGCCAGCAGCGTAGGGGGACTAGCGGGGGTCGGGGAGCTGTTTTTT. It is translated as CASSVGGLAGVGELFF.

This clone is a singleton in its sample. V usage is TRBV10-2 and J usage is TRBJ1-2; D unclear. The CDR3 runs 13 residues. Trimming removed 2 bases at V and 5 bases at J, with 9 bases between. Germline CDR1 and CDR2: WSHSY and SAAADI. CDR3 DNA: TGCGCCAGCAGTGAGGTCCTTCTTTATGGCTACACCTTC. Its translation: CASSEVLLYGYTF.

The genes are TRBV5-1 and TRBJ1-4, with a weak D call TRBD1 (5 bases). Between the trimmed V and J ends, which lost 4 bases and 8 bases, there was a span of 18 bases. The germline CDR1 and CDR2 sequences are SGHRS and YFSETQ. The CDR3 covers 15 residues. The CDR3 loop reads CASSPRGRGEEKLFF. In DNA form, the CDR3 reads TGCGCCAGCAGCCCCAGAGGGCGGGGGGAGGAAAAACTGTTTTTT.

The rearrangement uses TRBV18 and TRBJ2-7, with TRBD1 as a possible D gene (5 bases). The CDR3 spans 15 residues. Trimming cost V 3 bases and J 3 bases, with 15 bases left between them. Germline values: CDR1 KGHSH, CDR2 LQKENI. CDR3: CASSPRQSKGYEQYF. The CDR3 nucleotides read TGTGCCAGCTCACCTAGACAGTCCAAGGGCTACGAGCAGTACTTC.

CDR3 amino acids: CASSQNAPYGYTF. Here the CDR3 DNA reads TGTGCCAGCAGCCAAAATGCGCCCTATGGCTACACCTTC. The chain joins TRBV4-2 to TRBJ1-2; no definite D call. Per germline, CDR1 LGHNA and CDR2 YNFKEQ. The CDR3 spans 13 residues. Deletions cut 2 bases from V and 4 bases from J, with 8 bases between.

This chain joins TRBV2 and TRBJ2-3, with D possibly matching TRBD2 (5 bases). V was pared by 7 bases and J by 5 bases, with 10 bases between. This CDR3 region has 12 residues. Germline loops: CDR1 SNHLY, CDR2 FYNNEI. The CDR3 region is CASKLEVDTQYF. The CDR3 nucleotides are TGTGCCAGCAAACTAGAGGTAGATACGCAGTATTTT.

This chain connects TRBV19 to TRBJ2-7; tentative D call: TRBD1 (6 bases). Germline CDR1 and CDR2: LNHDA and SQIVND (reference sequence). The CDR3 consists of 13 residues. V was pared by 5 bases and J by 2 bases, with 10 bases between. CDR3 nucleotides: TGTGCCAGTAGTGCGGACAGTCCCTACGAGCAGTACTTC. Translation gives CASSADSPYEQYF.

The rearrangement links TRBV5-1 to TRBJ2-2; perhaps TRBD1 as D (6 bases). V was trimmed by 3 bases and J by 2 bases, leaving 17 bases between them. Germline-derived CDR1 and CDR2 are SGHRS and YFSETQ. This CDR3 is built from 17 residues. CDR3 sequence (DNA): TGCGCCAGCAGCTGGGCTAGGACAGCGGAAAACACCGGGGAGCTGTTTTTT. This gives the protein CASSWARTAENTGELFF.

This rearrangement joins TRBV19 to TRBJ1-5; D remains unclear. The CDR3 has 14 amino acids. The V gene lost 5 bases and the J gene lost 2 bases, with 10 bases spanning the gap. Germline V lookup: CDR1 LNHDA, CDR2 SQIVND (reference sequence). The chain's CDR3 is CASSRGPGNQPQHF. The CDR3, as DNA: TGTGCCAGTAGTCGGGGTCCAGGCAATCAGCCCCAGCATTTT.

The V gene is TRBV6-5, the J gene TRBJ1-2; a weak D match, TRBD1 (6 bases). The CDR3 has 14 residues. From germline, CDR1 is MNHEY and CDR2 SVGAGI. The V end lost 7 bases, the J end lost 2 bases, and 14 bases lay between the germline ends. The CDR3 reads CASTEGGGNYGYTF. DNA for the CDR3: TGTGCCAGCACAGAAGGGGGGGGGAACTATGGCTACACCTTC.

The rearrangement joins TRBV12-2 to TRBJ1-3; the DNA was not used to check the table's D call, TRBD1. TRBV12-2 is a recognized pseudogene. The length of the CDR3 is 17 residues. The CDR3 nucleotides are TGTGCAAGTCGCTTAGGGACAGCCGCTCACTCTGGAAACACCATATATTTT. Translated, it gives CASRLGTAAHSGNTIYF.

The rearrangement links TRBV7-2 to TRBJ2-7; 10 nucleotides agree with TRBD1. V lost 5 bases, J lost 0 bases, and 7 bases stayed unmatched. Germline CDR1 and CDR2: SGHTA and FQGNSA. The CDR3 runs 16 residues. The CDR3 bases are TGTGCCAGCAGCGCCCGGACAGGGGGGTACTCCTACGAGCAGTACTTC. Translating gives CASSARTGGYSYEQYF. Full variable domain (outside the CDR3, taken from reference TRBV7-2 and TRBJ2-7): GAGVSQSPSNKVTEKGKDVELRCDPISGHTALYWYRQSLGQGLEFLIYFQGNSAPDKSGLPSDRFSAERTGGSVSTLTIQRTQQEDSAVYLCASSARTGGYSYEQYFGPGTRLTVT.

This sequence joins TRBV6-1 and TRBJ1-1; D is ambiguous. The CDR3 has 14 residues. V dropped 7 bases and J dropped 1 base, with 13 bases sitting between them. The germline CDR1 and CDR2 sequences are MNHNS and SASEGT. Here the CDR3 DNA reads TGTGCCAGCAAGATGGAGCTAACGAACACTGAAGCTTTCTTT. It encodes CASKMELTNTEAFF.

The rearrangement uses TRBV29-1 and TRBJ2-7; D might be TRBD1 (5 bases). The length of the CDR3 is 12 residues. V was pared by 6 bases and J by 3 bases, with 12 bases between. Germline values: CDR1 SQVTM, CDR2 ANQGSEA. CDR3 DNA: TGCAGCGTGAGGCAGGGTGTCTACGAGCAGTACTTC. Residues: CSVRQGVYEQYF.

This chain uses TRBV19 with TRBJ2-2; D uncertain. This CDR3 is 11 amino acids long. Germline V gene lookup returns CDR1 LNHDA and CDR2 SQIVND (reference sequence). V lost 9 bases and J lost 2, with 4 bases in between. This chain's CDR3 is CASRNTGELFF. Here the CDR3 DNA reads TGTGCCAGCCGTAACACCGGGGAGCTGTTTTTT. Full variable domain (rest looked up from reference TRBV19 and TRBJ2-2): DGGITQSPKYLFRKEGQNVTLSCEQNLNHDAMYWYRQDPGQGLRLIYYSQIVNDFQKGDIAEGYSVSREKKESFPLTVTSAQKNPTAFYLCASRNTGELFFGEGSRLTVL.

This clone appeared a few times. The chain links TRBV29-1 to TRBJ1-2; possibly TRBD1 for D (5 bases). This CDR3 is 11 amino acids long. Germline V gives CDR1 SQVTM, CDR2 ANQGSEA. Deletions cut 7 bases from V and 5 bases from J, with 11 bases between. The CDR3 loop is CSAGGWYGYTF. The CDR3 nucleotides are TGCAGCGCTGGGGGGTGGTATGGCTACACCTTC.

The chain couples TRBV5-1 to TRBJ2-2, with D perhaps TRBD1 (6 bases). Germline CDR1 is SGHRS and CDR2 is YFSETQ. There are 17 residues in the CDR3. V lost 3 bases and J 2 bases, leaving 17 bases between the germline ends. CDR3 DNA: TGCGCCAGCAGCTCCAGGCGGACAGCCAGAAACACCGGGGAGCTGTTTTTT. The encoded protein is CASSSRRTARNTGELFF.

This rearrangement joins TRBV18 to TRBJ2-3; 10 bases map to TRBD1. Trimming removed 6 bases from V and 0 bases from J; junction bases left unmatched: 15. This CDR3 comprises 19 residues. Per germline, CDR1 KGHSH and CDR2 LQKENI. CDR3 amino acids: CASSQTRDRGDLSTDTQYF. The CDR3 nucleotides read TGTGCCAGCTCCCAAACCCGGGACAGGGGAGATTTGAGCACAGATACGCAGTATTTT.